This T cell receptor beta chain was sequenced in a study of radiotherapy plus CTLA-4 blockade in lung cancer. Study-wide background: An objective response was seen in around a sixth of patients, and disease control in around 31%. Points from the study as a whole: Blood-borne expansion of tumor-derived TCR clones followed radiotherapy plus ipilimumab. Early clone dynamics of blood T cells, plus interferon-beta, reportedly predicted response best.

As concerns this clone: Its antigen is unidentified.

Receiving focal radiation plus CTLA-4 blockade with ipilimumab were patients who had chemo-refractory metastatic non-small-cell lung cancer. V trimming: 5 bases; J trimming: 6 bases; junction bases outside the gene matches: 7. The CDR3 contains 16 residues. From germline, CDR1 is PRHDT and CDR2 FYEKMQ (reference sequence). Assay: immunoSEQ multiplex PCR; the TCRdb copy retains only in-frame clones and omits some. The table records around 59,000 clones, 77% of them present only once. This TCR was recovered from a human donor with non-small cell lung cancer who had a partial response to radiotherapy plus ipilimumab. The sequences come from peripheral blood, collected from a patient treated with radiotherapy plus ipilimumab. The rearrangement links TRBV13 to TRBJ2-2, with 12 bases aligning to TRBD2. The CDR3 protein is CASSILAGGPSGELFF. CDR3 bases: TGTGCCAGCAGCATTCTAGCGGGGGGGCCTTCCGGGGAGCTGTTTTTT.